The subject of this entry is one T cell receptor beta chain. The data stem from a study of cytomegalovirus exposure and HLA in healthy donors. Though probably carrying unrecorded immune exposures, donors were nominally healthy at sampling. The CDR3 has 14 amino acids. Per the germline V gene, CDR1 is SEHNR and CDR2 is FQNEAQ (reference sequence). The V end was cut by 8 bases, the J end by 2 bases, with 12 bases between. The PCR ran on 60 Vbeta and 13 Jbeta primers. Here immunoSEQ multiplex PCR was the method, and the copy in TCRdb shows in-frame clones only, minus some. Among 120,000 to 150,000 clones listed, about 82% were seen once.

Material for sequencing was PBMCs. The TCR comes from a male donor in good health and CMV-seronegative. The chain combines TRBV7-9 with TRBJ1-4; TRBD1 is a possible D gene (6 bases). The CDR3 nucleotides read TGTGCCAGCGGGGGCGCAGGGACTAATGAAAAACTGTTTTTT. Encoded protein: CASGGAGTNEKLFF.